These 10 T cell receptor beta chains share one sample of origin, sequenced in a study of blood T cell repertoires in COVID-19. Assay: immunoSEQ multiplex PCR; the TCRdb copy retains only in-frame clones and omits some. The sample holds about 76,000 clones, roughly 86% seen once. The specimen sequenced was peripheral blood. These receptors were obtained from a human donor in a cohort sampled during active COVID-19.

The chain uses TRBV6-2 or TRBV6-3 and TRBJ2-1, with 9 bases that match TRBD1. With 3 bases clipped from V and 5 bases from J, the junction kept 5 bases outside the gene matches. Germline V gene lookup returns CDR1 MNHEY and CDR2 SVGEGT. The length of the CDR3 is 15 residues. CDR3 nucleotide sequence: TGTGCCAGCAGTTATCAAGGACAGGGGAACAATGAGCAGTTCTTC. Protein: CASSYQGQGNNEQFF.

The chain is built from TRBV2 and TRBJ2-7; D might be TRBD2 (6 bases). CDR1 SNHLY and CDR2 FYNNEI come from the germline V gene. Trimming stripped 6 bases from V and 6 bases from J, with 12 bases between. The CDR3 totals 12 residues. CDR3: CASRGGPGEQYF. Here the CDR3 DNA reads TGTGCCAGCAGGGGGGGTCCAGGCGAGCAGTACTTC.

CDR3 protein: CASSLVGGGKAEAFF. The CDR3 region has the DNA TGTGCCAGCAGCTTGGTCGGCGGCGGGAAGGCTGAAGCTTTCTTT. V is TRBV5-5 and J is TRBJ1-1; D ambiguous. V dropped 0 bases and J dropped 6 bases, with 15 bases sitting between them. This CDR3 is 15 amino acids long. From germline, CDR1 is SGHKS and CDR2 YYEKEE (reference sequence).

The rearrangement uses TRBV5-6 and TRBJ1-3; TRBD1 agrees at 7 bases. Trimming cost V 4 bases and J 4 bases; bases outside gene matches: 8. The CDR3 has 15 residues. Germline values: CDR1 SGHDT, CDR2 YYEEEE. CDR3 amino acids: CASSNDRVGGNTIYF. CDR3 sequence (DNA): TGTGCCAGCAGCAATGACAGGGTCGGAGGAAACACCATATATTTT.

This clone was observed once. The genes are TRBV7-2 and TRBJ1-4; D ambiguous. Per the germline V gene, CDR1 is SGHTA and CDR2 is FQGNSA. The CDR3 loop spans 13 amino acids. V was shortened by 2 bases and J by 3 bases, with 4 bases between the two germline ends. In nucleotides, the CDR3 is TGTGCCAGCAGCTTACTCCCTAATGAAAAACTGTTTTTT. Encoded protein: CASSLLPNEKLFF.

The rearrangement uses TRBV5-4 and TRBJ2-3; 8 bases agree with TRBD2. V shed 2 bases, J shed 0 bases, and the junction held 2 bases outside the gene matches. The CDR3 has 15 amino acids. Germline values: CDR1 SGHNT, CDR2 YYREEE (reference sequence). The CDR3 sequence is CASSFAGGSTDTQYF. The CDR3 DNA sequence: TGTGCCAGCAGCTTTGCGGGGGGTAGCACAGATACGCAGTATTTT.

The chain's CDR3 is CASSERGTGTYEQYF. The CDR3 DNA reads as TGTGCCAGCAGCGAGAGGGGGACAGGGACCTACGAGCAGTACTTC. The chain couples TRBV2 to TRBJ2-7, with 9 bases identical to TRBD1. The V gene's germline CDR1 is SNHLY and CDR2 FYNNEI. V lost 6 bases, J lost 2 bases, and 8 bases stayed unmatched. The CDR3 is 15 residues long.

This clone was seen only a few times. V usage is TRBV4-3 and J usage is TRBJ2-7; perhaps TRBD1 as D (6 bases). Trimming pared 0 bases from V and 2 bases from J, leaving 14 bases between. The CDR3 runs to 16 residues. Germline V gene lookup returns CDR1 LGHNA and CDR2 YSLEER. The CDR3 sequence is CASSQERGSTTYEQYF. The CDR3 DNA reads TGCGCCAGCAGCCAAGAAAGGGGGAGCACAACCTACGAGCAGTACTTC.

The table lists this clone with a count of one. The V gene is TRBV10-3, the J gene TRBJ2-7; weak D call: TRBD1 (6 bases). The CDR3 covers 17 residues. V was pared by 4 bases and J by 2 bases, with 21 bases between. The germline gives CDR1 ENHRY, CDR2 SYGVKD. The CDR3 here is CAISGSLDRLLTYEQYF. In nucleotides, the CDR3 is TGTGCCATCAGTGGGTCGTTAGACAGGTTACTAACCTACGAGCAGTACTTC.

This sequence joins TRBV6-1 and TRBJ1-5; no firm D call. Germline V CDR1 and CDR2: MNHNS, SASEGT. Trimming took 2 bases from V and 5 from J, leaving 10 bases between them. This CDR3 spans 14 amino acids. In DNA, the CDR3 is TGTGCCAGCAGTGAATCAGCGCCCGATCAGCCCCAGCATTTT. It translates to CASSESAPDQPQHF.